This T cell receptor beta chain was profiled in a study of T cell changes during pregnancy in multiple sclerosis. The CDR3 covers 14 residues. Germline V gives CDR1 MGHDK, CDR2 SYGVNS. In regard to this clone: At one of its ends the junction is not consistent with the germline gene, which may arise from a read error.

The protocol was immunoSEQ multiplex PCR, while the TCRdb copy is restricted to in-frame clones and leaves out a portion. The data contain 78,000 or so clones, about 90% of them singletons. Material: peripheral blood, obtained before pregnancy. This clonotype was obtained from a female donor with multiple sclerosis, enrolled in a pregnancy study. V gene TRBV25-1 combines with J gene TRBJ2-2; the match to TRBD1 covers 7 bases. This CDR3 is CARRGTVDAGELFF. The CDR3 region has the DNA TGTGCCCGCAGGGGGACAGTGGACGCCGGGGAGCTGTTTTTT. Combining the CDR3 with reference TRBV25-1 and TRBJ2-2 gives the whole variable domain EADIYQTPRYLVIGTGKKITLECSQTMGHDKMYWYQQDPGMELHLIHYSYGVNSTEKGDLSSESTVSRIRTEHFPLTLESARPSHTSQYLCARRGTVDAGELFFGEGSRLTVL.